The 32 T cell receptor beta chains in this list originate from one sample, sequenced in a study of cytomegalovirus exposure and HLA in healthy donors. This PCR relied on a set of 60 Vbeta primers and 13 Jbeta primers. Repertoires were generated with immunoSEQ multiplex PCR, while TCRdb's copy carries only in-frame clones and drops some. The table lists under 150,000 clones, about two thirds of them singletons. Sequencing was performed on PBMCs. The receptors shown here come from a woman aged 55-69 years in good health and CMV-seropositive.

V gene TRBV6-1 combines with J gene TRBJ2-5; no clear D gene. Matching the DNA end better, TRBJ2-7 makes the J call doubtful. The CDR3 runs 12 residues. Germline V gene lookup returns CDR1 MNHNS and CDR2 SASEGT. As DNA, the CDR3 is TGTGCCAGCGTCCAGGCCCCCTACGAGCAGTACTTC. This gives the protein CASVQAPYEQYF.

The chain uses TRBV2 and TRBJ2-7; D perhaps matches TRBD1 (6 bases). CDR3 length equals 15 residues. The V and J ends lost 5 bases and 5 bases respectively, with 19 bases between them. In germline, CDR1 is SNHLY, CDR2 FYNNEI. Here the CDR3 reads CASSLQGIPLDEQYF. The CDR3 DNA reads TGTGCCAGCAGTTTACAGGGTATCCCTCTGGACGAGCAGTACTTC.

The chain recombines TRBV7-9 with TRBJ2-7; 7 positions agree with TRBD2. The CDR3 has 13 residues. J was trimmed by 6 bases and V by 3 bases; bases with no gene match: 5. Germline V lookup: CDR1 SEHNR, CDR2 FQNEAQ (reference sequence). CDR3 DNA: TGTGCCAGCAGCTTGGATCGCGGGGGCGAGCAGTACTTC. Amino acid sequence: CASSLDRGGEQYF.

V gene TRBV6-5 combines with J gene TRBJ1-2; 8 bases agree with TRBD1. Germline CDR1 reads MNHEY; CDR2 reads SVGAGI. The CDR3 consists of 15 residues. J gave up 11 bases and V 5 bases, and 16 bases lay outside the gene matches. CDR3 coding DNA: TGTGCCAGCAGTACCACCGGGACAGGTTCCCCTCGGTACACCTTC. Translated, it gives CASSTTGTGSPRYTF.

The gene calls are TRBV6-5 and TRBJ2-2; TRBD1 might be the D (5 bases). This CDR3 region has 12 residues. Germline V lookup: CDR1 MNHEY, CDR2 SVGAGI. The germline V and J ends were trimmed by 6 bases and 6 bases, with 8 bases remaining between them. Written as DNA, the CDR3 is TGTGCCAGCAGCGAAGGGGCCGGGGAGCTGTTTTTT. Amino acid sequence: CASSEGAGELFF.

A few counts support this clone. The germline gene is not matched at one end of the junction; a read error may be the cause. The chain recombines TRBV6-5 with TRBJ1-3; 10 bases line up with TRBD1. Germline lookup yields CDR1 MNHEY and CDR2 SVGAGI. There are 12 residues in the CDR3. CDR3 in DNA: TGTGCCAGCAGTTCATCCGGGACAGGGGCACATTTT. Its translation is CASSSSGTGAHF.

The CDR3: CSVEGGSSYNEQFF. CDR3 in DNA: TGCAGCGTTGAGGGGGGAAGCTCCTACAATGAGCAGTTCTTC. V and J are TRBV29-1 and TRBJ2-1; D perhaps matches TRBD2 (6 bases). Trimming pared 3 bases from V and 0 bases from J, leaving 9 bases between. The CDR3 runs 14 residues. CDR1 and CDR2 from the germline V gene are SQVTM and ANQGSEA.

This clone has just a few counts. The rearrangement uses TRBV2 and TRBJ1-2; no definite D call. The CDR3 loop spans 13 amino acids. Germline V gene sequence: CDR1 SNHLY, CDR2 FYNNEI. CDR3 amino acids: CSTTPGLDYGYTF. The CDR3, as DNA: TGTTCGACTACACCGGGGTTGGACTATGGCTACACCTTC. The whole variable domain, filled in from reference TRBV2 and TRBJ1-2, reads EPEVTQTPSHQVTQMGQEVILRCVPISNHLYFYWYRQILGQKVEFLVSFYNNEISEKSEIFDDQFSVERPDGSNFTLKIRSTKLEDSAMYFCSTTPGLDYGYTFGSGTRLTVV.

This clone appeared once. The CDR3 sequence is CASSPTRAANTGELFF. DNA of the CDR3: TGTGCCAGCAGTCCCACCAGAGCGGCCAACACCGGGGAGCTGTTTTTT. The chain joins TRBV28 to TRBJ2-2; the D gene is possibly TRBD2 (5 bases). This CDR3 has 16 amino acids. The germline V gene has CDR1 MDHEN and CDR2 SYDVKM. Trimming took 5 bases from V and 2 from J, leaving 15 bases between them. Combining the CDR3 with reference TRBV28 and TRBJ2-2 gives the whole variable domain DVKVTQSSRYLVKRTGEKVFLECVQDMDHENMFWYRQDPGLGLRLIYFSYDVKMKEKGDIPEGYSVSREKKERFSLILESASTNQTSMYLCASSPTRAANTGELFFGEGSRLTVL.

The genes are TRBV6-4 and TRBJ1-6, with 9 bases matching TRBD1. Trimming removed 0 bases from V and 14 bases from J; junction bases left unmatched: 8. Germline V lookup: CDR1 MRHNA, CDR2 SNTAGT. CDR3 length: 15 residues. Written as DNA, the CDR3 is TGTGCCAGCAGTGACTCTTGGGACAGGGCCGCGACCCTCCACTTT. Translating it yields CASSDSWDRAATLHF.

V and J are TRBV12-5 and TRBJ2-3; 8 bases map to TRBD1. Unmatched junction bases numbered 5, after V lost 5 bases and J lost 4 bases. Germline V gene data show CDR1 as LGHNT and CDR2 as FRNRAP. The CDR3 covers 14 residues. Written as DNA, the CDR3 is TGTGCTAGTGGTCAAGGACAGGGTCCAGATACGCAGTATTTT. Protein product: CASGQGQGPDTQYF.

The V gene is TRBV5-4, the J gene TRBJ2-3, with D perhaps matching TRBD2 (7 bases). The CDR3 sequence is 15 residues long. V was cut by 3 bases and J by 0 bases, with 11 bases left in between. Germline V gives CDR1 SGHNT, CDR2 YYREEE (reference sequence). The chain's CDR3 is CASSWGGLSTDTQYF. The CDR3 coding sequence is TGTGCCAGCAGCTGGGGGGGCCTTAGCACAGATACGCAGTATTTT.

The J gene is TRBJ2-1, the V gene TRBV29-1; 7 nucleotides match TRBD2. The germline gives CDR1 SQVTM, CDR2 ANQGSEA. V trimming: 8 bases; J trimming: 7 bases; junction bases outside the gene matches: 8. The CDR3 consists of 12 residues. This chain's CDR3 is CSLRFGGNEQFF. CDR3 DNA: TGCAGCCTCCGATTCGGGGGGAATGAGCAGTTCTTC.

The chain employs TRBV27 and TRBJ2-1, with 10 bases identical to TRBD2. Looked up from germline, CDR1 is MNHEY and CDR2 is SMNVEV (reference sequence). The CDR3 consists of 15 residues. V gave up 10 bases and J gave up 5 bases; unmatched junction bases: 11. Written as DNA, the CDR3 is TGTGCCACCAGGAATAGCGGGGGGAACCACAATGAGCAGTTCTTC. Its translation is CATRNSGGNHNEQFF.

CDR3 sequence: CASKSQGLSNQPQHF. The CDR3 coding sequence is TGTGCCAGCAAATCCCAGGGGTTGAGCAATCAGCCCCAGCATTTT. This sequence joins TRBV7-2 and TRBJ1-5; maybe TRBD1 (6 bases). V shed 7 bases and J shed 1 base, with 14 bases lying between them. CDR1 and CDR2 from the germline V gene are SGHTA and FQGNSA. The CDR3 runs 15 residues.

The rearrangement joins TRBV4-2 to TRBJ1-5; weak D call: TRBD1 (5 bases). The germline V and J ends were trimmed by 4 bases and 4 bases, with 20 bases remaining between them. CDR3 size: 17 residues. Looked up from germline, CDR1 is LGHNA and CDR2 is YNFKEQ. This chain's CDR3 is CASSPWRRDGGNQPQHF. Here the CDR3 DNA reads TGTGCCAGCAGCCCATGGCGGAGGGATGGGGGGAATCAGCCCCAGCATTTT.

This rearrangement joins TRBV5-1 to TRBJ2-3, with D possibly being TRBD1 (9 bases). CDR1 SGHRS and CDR2 YFSETQ come from the germline V gene. The ends were cut back, 4 bases at V and 3 bases at J, with 18 bases in the middle. This CDR3 comprises 16 residues. CDR3: CASSPGGGQGTDTQYF. The CDR3 coding sequence is TGCGCCAGCAGCCCGGGGGGGGGACAGGGAACAGATACGCAGTATTTT. The full variable domain, completed using reference TRBV5-1 and TRBJ2-3, is KAGVTQTPRYLIKTRGQQVTLSCSPISGHRSVSWYQQTPGQGLQFLFEYFSETQRNKGNFPGRFSGRQFSNSRSEMNVSTLELGDSALYLCASSPGGGQGTDTQYFGPGTRLTVL.

This chain joins TRBV9 and TRBJ2-2; 8 bases fit TRBD1. Germline values: CDR1 SGDLS, CDR2 YYNGEE. Trimming took 0 bases from V and 4 from J; bases not matched to a gene: 8. This CDR3 has 17 residues. The CDR3 reads CASSVGGQGLATGELFF. As DNA, the CDR3 is TGTGCCAGCAGCGTAGGAGGACAGGGTCTGGCCACCGGGGAGCTGTTTTTT. Looking up the rest from reference TRBV9 and TRBJ2-2 gives the full variable domain: DSGVTQTPKHLITATGQRVTLRCSPRSGDLSVYWYQQSLDQGLQFLIQYYNGEERAKGNILERFSAQQFPDLHSELNLSSLELGDSALYFCASSVGGQGLATGELFFGEGSRLTVL.

The chain has TRBV19 and TRBJ1-3; tentative D call: TRBD1 (6 bases). V lost 8 bases, J lost 6 bases, and 11 bases lay in between. The germline CDR1 and CDR2 sequences are LNHDA and SQIVND (reference sequence). This CDR3 has 12 amino acids. The CDR3 DNA reads TGTGCCAGTCTCGGGACACCAAACACCATATATTTT. Amino acids: CASLGTPNTIYF.

The table lists this clone with a few counts. The rearrangement links TRBV7-9 to TRBJ2-7; 10 bases align to TRBD1. This CDR3 spans 15 amino acids. The ends lost 7 bases at V and 6 bases at J; junction bases unmatched: 12. Germline V gene sequence: CDR1 SEHNR, CDR2 FQNEAQ (reference sequence). In nucleotides, the CDR3 is TGTGCCAGCATCATTGCCGGGACAGGGGTTTCCGAGCAGTACTTC. Protein sequence: CASIIAGTGVSEQYF.

The gene calls are TRBV19 and TRBJ2-1; 9 bases map to TRBD2. Germline CDR1 is LNHDA and CDR2 is SQIVND (reference sequence). This CDR3 is built from 17 residues. V lost 4 bases to trimming and J lost 0 bases; unmatched junction nucleotides: 7. The CDR3 spells CASSTVAGASSYNEQFF. The CDR3 nucleotides read TGTGCCAGTAGTACGGTAGCGGGGGCGAGCTCCTACAATGAGCAGTTCTTC. Full variable domain (remainder filled in from reference TRBV19 and TRBJ2-1): DGGITQSPKYLFRKEGQNVTLSCEQNLNHDAMYWYRQDPGQGLRLIYYSQIVNDFQKGDIAEGYSVSREKKESFPLTVTSAQKNPTAFYLCASSTVAGASSYNEQFFGPGTRLTVL.

This chain connects TRBV10-1 to TRBJ2-3; TRBD1 aligns across 9 bases. The CDR3 contains 15 residues. The trim removed 3 bases at V and 3 bases at J, leaving 4 bases unmatched. The germline gives CDR1 WNHNN, CDR2 SYGVQD (reference sequence). CDR3 in amino acids: CASSEDRGWTDTQYF. CDR3 DNA sequence: TGCGCCAGCAGTGAAGACAGGGGGTGGACAGATACGCAGTATTTT.

The chain is built from TRBV6-6 and TRBJ1-5; 8 nucleotides agree with TRBD1. CDR1 is MNHNY, CDR2 SVGAGI, per germline (reference sequence). The ends lost 6 bases at V and 7 bases at J; junction bases unmatched: 5. This CDR3 contains 13 residues. Written as DNA, the CDR3 is TGTGCCAGCAGGGGACAGGAGGGACAGCCCCAGCATTTT. Translated, it gives CASRGQEGQPQHF.

The chain uses TRBV5-1 and TRBJ1-1, with 7 bases identical to TRBD1. In germline, CDR1 is SGHRS, CDR2 YFSETQ. CDR3 size: 13 residues. Losses at the gene ends were 4 bases for V and 1 base for J; bases not matched to a gene: 1. The CDR3 loop is CASSRQGNTEAFF. As DNA, the CDR3 is TGCGCCAGCAGCCGACAGGGGAACACTGAAGCTTTCTTT.

This clone was seen only a few times. V usage is TRBV2 and J usage is TRBJ1-3, with D perhaps matching TRBD1 (5 bases). V gave up 3 bases and J gave up 2 bases, with 5 bases separating them. The CDR3 totals 13 residues. Germline CDR1 and CDR2: SNHLY and FYNNEI. The DNA of the CDR3 is TGTGCCAGCAGTGACAGGGCTGGAAACACCATATATTTT. It encodes CASSDRAGNTIYF.

The J gene is TRBJ1-4, the V gene TRBV2; D not resolved. Trimming left V 11 bases short and J 0 bases short, with 13 bases between. CDR1 and CDR2 (germline): SNHLY, FYNNEI. This CDR3 has 14 amino acids. The CDR3 DNA sequence: TGTGCCTCACGGAGGTTAACAACTAATGAAAAACTGTTTTTT. Translated: CASRRLTTNEKLFF.

The genes are TRBV28 and TRBJ2-5, with unresolved D. This CDR3 comprises 13 residues. Trimming stripped 4 bases from V and 3 bases from J, with 9 bases between. Germline CDR1 MDHEN, CDR2 SYDVKM. The CDR3 loop reads CASSSGAKETQYF. CDR3 bases: TGTGCCAGCAGTTCCGGAGCAAAAGAGACCCAGTACTTC.

The sample holds one count of this clone. V usage is TRBV5-1 and J usage is TRBJ1-2; tentative D call: TRBD1 (5 bases). The CDR3 covers 12 residues. CDR1 and CDR2 from the germline V gene are SGHRS and YFSETQ. With 0 bases removed from V and 6 bases from J, the gap between germline ends came to 6 bases. CDR3 protein: CASSLEGNGYTF. CDR3 coding DNA: TGCGCCAGCAGCTTGGAGGGGAATGGCTACACCTTC.

This clone occurred once. The CDR3 sequence: CASKTPGQPNEKLFF. The CDR3 bases are TGTGCCAGCAAGACACCGGGACAACCCAATGAAAAACTGTTTTTT. The chain joins TRBV2 to TRBJ1-4, with D possibly TRBD1 on 6 matching bases. Germline CDR1 SNHLY, CDR2 FYNNEI. This CDR3 is built from 15 residues. V was trimmed by 7 bases and J by 5 bases, leaving 17 bases between them.

The table lists this clone with a count of one. V usage is TRBV9 and J usage is TRBJ2-5, with D possibly being TRBD2 (6 bases). This CDR3 contains 16 residues. Germline assignment: CDR1 SGDLS and CDR2 YYNGEE. V was pared by 3 bases and J by 4 bases, with 19 bases between. CDR3 sequence reads: CASSAPPRRGGETQYF. The CDR3 DNA is TGTGCCAGCAGCGCCCCCCCGAGGCGGGGTGGAGAGACCCAGTACTTC. The full variable domain, rest sourced from reference TRBV9 and TRBJ2-5, is DSGVTQTPKHLITATGQRVTLRCSPRSGDLSVYWYQQSLDQGLQFLIQYYNGEERAKGNILERFSAQQFPDLHSELNLSSLELGDSALYFCASSAPPRRGGETQYFGPGTRLLVL.

About this clone: A junction end diverges from the germline sequence, so it may reflect a read error. At the DNA level, this CDR3 is encoded by other sequences in the same sample as well. The V gene is TRBV5-1, the J gene TRBJ2-2, with a possible D match to TRBD1 (6 bases). The CDR3 length is 16 residues. Germline V gene sequence: CDR1 SGHRS, CDR2 YFSETQ. The CDR3 region has the DNA TGCGCCAGCAGCGCACAGGGAAATACGAACACCGGGGAGCTATTTTTT. Its protein is CASSAQGNTNTGELFF.

This clone was seen a handful of times. J is TRBJ2-3 and V is TRBV27; TRBD2 agrees at 16 bases. The germline V gene encodes CDR1 MNHEY and CDR2 SMNVEV (reference sequence). V lost 3 bases and J lost 7; bases outside the gene matches: 13. This CDR3 has 19 residues. DNA of the CDR3: TGTGCCAGCAGTTTCAAAGGGACTAGCGGGGGGGCGCCCCAAAATACGCAGTATTTT. It encodes CASSFKGTSGGAPQNTQYF.